The entry that follows covers one T cell receptor beta chain sequence. CDR1 SGDLS and CDR2 YYNGEE come from the germline V gene. V was clipped by 0 bases and J by 7 bases; unmatched bases: 4. There are 14 residues in the CDR3. This sample was taken from a study of blood T cell repertoires in COVID-19. Across the whole study: Specimens from acute and convalescent COVID-19 originated in the United States, Italy and Spain. T cells, B-cell-depleted T cells, or PBMCs supplied cDNA or gDNA.

Authors' processing steps: For nucleated cells, counts were estimated from reference gene primer amplification. Clones were read by immunoSEQ multiplex PCR, and TCRdb kept only the in-frame ones, dropping some. V and J calls and clone size are given by that table; D and trimming were obtained from the DNA. This sample yields fewer than 6,500 clones, of which approximately 84% are seen a single time; over 9.5% belongs to the top ten. The chain has TRBV9 and TRBJ1-5; 7 bases fit TRBD1. The sample comprised peripheral blood. The clonotype originates from a human donor in a cohort sampled during active COVID-19. The CDR3, as DNA: TGTGCCAGCAGCGTAGGGCCAGGGGGGCAGCCCCAGCATTTT. Translation: CASSVGPGGQPQHF.